Sequencing of this TCR beta chain was carried out in a study of blood T cell repertoires in COVID-19. Study details: From the United States, Italy and Spain came samples of acute and convalescent COVID-19. T cells, B-cell-depleted T cells, or PBMCs supplied cDNA or gDNA.

CDR1 and CDR2 (germline): SGHRS, YFSETQ. This CDR3 has 15 amino acids. J lost 2 bases, V lost 3 bases, and 3 bases had no gene match. Per the study methods: Reference gene primer amplification yielded estimated nucleated cell counts. The method was immunoSEQ multiplex PCR; TCRdb's version includes in-frame clones alone and lacks a portion of them. Clone size and V and J calls were adopted from that table, with D and trimming inferred from the DNA. The sample shows some 120,000 clones, about 90% of them seen only once. Sequencing was done on a sample of peripheral blood. This sequence joins TRBV5-1 and TRBJ1-2, with 11 bases identical to TRBD1. The TCR was taken from a woman aged 55-69 years with acute or convalescent COVID-19. The CDR3, as DNA: TGCGCCAGCAGCTGGGGACAGGGGGGAAACTATGGCTACACCTTC. Translated, it gives CASSWGQGGNYGYTF.